The clone carrying this T cell receptor (beta chain) appeared many times. Its antigen is as yet unknown. Using unique molecular identifiers, the investigators prepared the TCRbeta library. TCRdb fed the PCR reads into MiXCR, producing one record per CDR3 protein. The sample has 330,000 or so distinct CDR3 sequences; around 10% are singletons. These data are taken from a study of T-cell reconstitution after alpha-beta-depleted transplantation in children. General study findings and limits: TCRbeta diversity was high at day 60 in some patients (a result of surviving recipient T cells and thymic progenitors). The origin of alpha-beta T cells about two months after transplant was reportedly several hundred expanded graft clones. At the one-year point after transplant, T-cell counts and TCRbeta diversity were found to come mostly from T cells that had been newly produced.

Germline CDR1 and CDR2: DFQATT and SNEGSKA (reference sequence). This CDR3 contains 16 residues. V dropped 0 bases and J dropped 4; count of bases not matched to a gene: 11. Sequenced here: PBMCs, sampled before TCRalphabeta/CD19-depleted stem cell transplant. This receptor was obtained from a boy in the first two years of life with acute myeloid leukemia, due to receive a stem cell transplant. This chain connects TRBV20-1 to TRBJ1-1, with TRBD1 matching 7 bases. The CDR3 DNA reads TGCAGTGCTAGAGACTGGACAGGTCGAACGTCCACTGAAGCTTTCTTT. It encodes CSARDWTGRTSTEAFF.